A selection of T cell receptor beta chains follows, all from one sample in a study of CD8 T cells in acute hepatitis C reinfection. Sequenced by immunoSEQ multiplex PCR; TCRdb stores in-frame clones only, minus some. The sample records about 38,000 clones, about 87% being singletons. The sequenced material came from naive CD8+ T cells from PBMCs. The receptors were sampled from a man between 25 and 39 years old with chronic hepatitis C. Each CDR3 is given without its conserved first and last residue. Each record gives: CDR3 protein, clone size, V gene. Size tells how often a clone was seen (once, few, many) or the class of an expanded clone, and some rows leave it out.

ASSEVGLTGEQY,.,TRBV6-1
SVVAGRTNTEAF,once,TRBV29-1
ASSYAGSYNEQF,.,TRBV6-5
ASSELAGGGSYEQY,.,TRBV2
ASSMNTEAF,.,TRBV25-1
ASSLGGQVPYEQY,once,TRBV13
ASSLYGAEKLF,.,TRBV7-8
ASSVADSYGYT,.,TRBV9
ASGTGGNTGELF,.,TRBV5-1
ARSGETQY,.,TRBV6-4
ASSLEASGIQETQY,.,TRBV7-8
ASTQGIGAKNIQY,.,TRBV19
ASSLFGQGVADTQY,.,TRBV5-1
ATLTGGGYT,.,TRBV27
ASSLPGRMNTEAF,.,TRBV7-9
ASSFGGSGRYEQY,.,TRBV27
ASSQGAGGFYEQY,.,TRBV4-2
ASSINQGVPAQH,.,TRBV19
ASSSRGVAYGYT,.,TRBV27
ASSLLQGAETQY,.,TRBV5-8
ARRDRVKGYEQY,.,TRBV6-4
ASSGISGSGPYNEQF,.,TRBV2
ASSPRHSELF,.,TRBV5-1
ASSYGGGRAGELF,.,TRBV6-5
ASSWDFYEQY,.,TRBV5-1
ASSYGQAPEELF,few,TRBV6-5
ASSPRASGTKNIQY,once,TRBV9
ASSRTGDLYGYT,.,TRBV6-5
ASSFTGDNEQF,.,TRBV7-9